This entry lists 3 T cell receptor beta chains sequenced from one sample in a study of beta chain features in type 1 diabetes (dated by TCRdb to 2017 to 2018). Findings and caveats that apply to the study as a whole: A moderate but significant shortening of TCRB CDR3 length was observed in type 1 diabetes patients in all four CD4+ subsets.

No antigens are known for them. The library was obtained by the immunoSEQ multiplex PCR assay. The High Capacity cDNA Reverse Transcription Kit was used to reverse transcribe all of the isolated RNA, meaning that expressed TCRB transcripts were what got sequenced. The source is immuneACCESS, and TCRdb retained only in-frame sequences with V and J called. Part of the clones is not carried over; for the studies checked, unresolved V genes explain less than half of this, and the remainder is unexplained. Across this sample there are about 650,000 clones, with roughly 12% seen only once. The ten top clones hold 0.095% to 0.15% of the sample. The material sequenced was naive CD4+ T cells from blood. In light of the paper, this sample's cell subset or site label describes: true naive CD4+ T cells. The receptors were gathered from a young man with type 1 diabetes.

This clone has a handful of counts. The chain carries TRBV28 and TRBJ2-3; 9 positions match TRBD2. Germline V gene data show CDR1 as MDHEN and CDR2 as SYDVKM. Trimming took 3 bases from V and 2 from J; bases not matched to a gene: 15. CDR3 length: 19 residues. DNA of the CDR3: TGTGCCAGCAGTTTTTACGCGCGGGGGGGCCTGATCAACACAGATACGCAGTATTTT. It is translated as CASSFYARGGLINTDTQYF. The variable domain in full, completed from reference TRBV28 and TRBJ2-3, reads DVKVTQSSRYLVKRTGEKVFLECVQDMDHENMFWYRQDPGLGLRLIYFSYDVKMKEKGDIPEGYSVSREKKERFSLILESASTNQTSMYLCASSFYARGGLINTDTQYFGPGTRLTVL.

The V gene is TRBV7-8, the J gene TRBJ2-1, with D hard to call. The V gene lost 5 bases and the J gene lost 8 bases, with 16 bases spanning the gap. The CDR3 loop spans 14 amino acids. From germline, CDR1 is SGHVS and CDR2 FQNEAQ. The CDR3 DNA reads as TGTGCCAGCAGCCCGAGCACCCCTCGGGATGAGCAGTTCTTC. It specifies CASSPSTPRDEQFF.

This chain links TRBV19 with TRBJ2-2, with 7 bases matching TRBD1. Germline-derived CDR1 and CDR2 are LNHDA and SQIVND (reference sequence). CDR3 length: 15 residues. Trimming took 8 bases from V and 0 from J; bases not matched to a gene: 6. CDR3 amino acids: CASLTGTANTGELFF. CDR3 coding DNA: TGTGCCAGTCTGACCGGGACAGCGAACACCGGGGAGCTGTTTTTT.